This T cell receptor (beta chain) was captured in a study of OX40 agonist ivuxolimab in advanced cancers. The study, taken as a whole, reports: CD8+ T cells (on average) carried more expanded clones than CD4+ T cells. Among the least clonally expanded were partial responders at 0.1-3.0 mg/kg.

Produced via immunoSEQ multiplex PCR; TCRdb's table is partial and in-frame only. Here the sample spans 9,000 to 10,000 clones, approximately 70% being singletons. Peripheral blood came from all dose cohorts at three timepoints. With respect to this clone: The antigen remains undetermined.

This CDR3 region has 13 residues. The V end was cut by 6 bases, the J end by 2 bases, with 11 bases between. Germline V lookup: CDR1 SNHLY, CDR2 FYNNEI. The J gene is TRBJ2-7, the V gene TRBV2; D is uncertain. The material was CD4+ or CD8+ T cells sorted from blood, obtained in a trial of the OX40 agonist ivuxolimab. This TCR derives from an adult with an advanced solid tumor such as melanoma, head and neck, liver or kidney cancer. DNA for the CDR3: TGTGCCAGCAGCTTTAACCCGACCTACGAGCAGTACTTC. Encoded protein: CASSFNPTYEQYF.